This TCR beta chain was retrieved from a study of blood T cells in healthy people across ages. Germline V gene lookup returns CDR1 DFQATT and CDR2 SNEGSKA (reference sequence). The V segment lost 3 bases and the J segment 4 bases; nucleotides outside the gene matches: 5. This CDR3 contains 13 residues. PCR was performed a second time for about 7 to 11 cycles using a sample-barcoded 5' primer and a J-beta primer mix. TCRdb called the 5' RACE reads again in MiXCR, with one record for every CDR3 protein. The profile covers over a million distinct CDR3 sequences, with under 30% appearing a single time and about 0.8% taken by the ten largest. The sample also formed part of further work on T cells of mothers and their children.

Sequenced sample: blood. The origin of this receptor is a girl between 2 and 10 years old in good health. The chain couples TRBV20-1 to TRBJ1-1; 7 nucleotides match TRBD1. CDR3: CSASRGTLTEAFF. CDR3 DNA: TGCAGTGCTAGCAGGGGGACGCTCACTGAAGCTTTCTTT.